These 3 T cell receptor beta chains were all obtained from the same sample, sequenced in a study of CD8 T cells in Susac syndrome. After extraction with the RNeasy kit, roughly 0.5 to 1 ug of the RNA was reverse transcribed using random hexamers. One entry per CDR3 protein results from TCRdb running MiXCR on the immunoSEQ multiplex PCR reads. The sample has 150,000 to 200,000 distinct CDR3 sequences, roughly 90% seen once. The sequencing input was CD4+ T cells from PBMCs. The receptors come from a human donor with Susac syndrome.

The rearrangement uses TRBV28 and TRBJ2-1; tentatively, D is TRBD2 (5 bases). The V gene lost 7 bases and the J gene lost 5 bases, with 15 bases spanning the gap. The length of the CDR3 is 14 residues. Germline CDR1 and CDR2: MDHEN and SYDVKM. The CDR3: CASTIQRTDNEQFF. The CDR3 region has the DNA TGTGCCAGCACCATTCAGCGGACCGACAATGAGCAGTTCTTC.

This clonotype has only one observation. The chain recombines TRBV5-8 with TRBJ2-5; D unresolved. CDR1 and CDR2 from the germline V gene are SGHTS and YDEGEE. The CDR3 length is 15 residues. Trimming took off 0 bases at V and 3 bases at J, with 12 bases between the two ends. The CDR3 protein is CASSLEGRREETQYF. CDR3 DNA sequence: TGTGCCAGCAGCTTGGAGGGCAGAAGAGAAGAGACCCAGTACTTC.

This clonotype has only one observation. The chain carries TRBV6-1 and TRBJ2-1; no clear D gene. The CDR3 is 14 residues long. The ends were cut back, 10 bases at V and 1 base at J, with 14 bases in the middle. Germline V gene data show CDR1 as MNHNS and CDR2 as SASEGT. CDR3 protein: CAMQIGESYNEQFF. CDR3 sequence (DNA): TGTGCCATGCAGATAGGCGAATCCTACAATGAGCAGTTCTTC.